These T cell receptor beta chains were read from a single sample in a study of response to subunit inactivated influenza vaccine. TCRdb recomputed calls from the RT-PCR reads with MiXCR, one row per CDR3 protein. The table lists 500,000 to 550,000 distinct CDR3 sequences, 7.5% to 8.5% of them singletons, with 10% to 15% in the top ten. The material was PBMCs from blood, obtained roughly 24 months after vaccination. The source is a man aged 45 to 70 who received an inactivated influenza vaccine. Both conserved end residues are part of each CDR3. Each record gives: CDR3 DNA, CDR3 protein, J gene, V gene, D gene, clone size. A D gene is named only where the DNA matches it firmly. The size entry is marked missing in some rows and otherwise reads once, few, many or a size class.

cdr3_nt: TGTGCCAGCAGTGGGACTAGCGATGACGAGCAGTACTTC; cdr3_aa: CASSGTSDDEQYF; j_call: TRBJ2-7; v_call: TRBV27; d_call: TRBD2; clone_size: few
cdr3_nt: TGTGCCAGCGGGTCACAGGAATTCAATGAGCAGTTCTTC; cdr3_aa: CASGSQEFNEQFF; j_call: TRBJ2-1; v_call: TRBV28; d_call: NA; clone_size: few
cdr3_nt: TGCAGTGCTGATGACTCCACAGAGCAGTTCTTC; cdr3_aa: CSADDSTEQFF; j_call: TRBJ2-1; v_call: TRBV20-1; d_call: NA; clone_size: NA
cdr3_nt: TGTGCCAGCAGTTATTCGGGGGTTGGTGAAAAACTGTTTTTT; cdr3_aa: CASSYSGVGEKLFF; j_call: TRBJ1-4; v_call: TRBV6-5; d_call: NA; clone_size: NA
cdr3_nt: TGTGCCACCAGCAGAGATTTGGAGACAGGTCCCTACGAGCAGTACTTC; cdr3_aa: CATSRDLETGPYEQYF; j_call: TRBJ2-7; v_call: TRBV15; d_call: NA; clone_size: NA
cdr3_nt: TGCGCCAGCAGCGACACACCAATGAACACTGAAGCTTTCTTT; cdr3_aa: CASSDTPMNTEAFF; j_call: TRBJ1-1; v_call: TRBV5-1; d_call: NA; clone_size: NA
cdr3_nt: TGTGCCAGCAGTCCTCTGGTTAGCCCGGTAGTACTCTCTGGGGCCAACGTCCTGACTTTC; cdr3_aa: CASSPLVSPVVLSGANVLTF; j_call: TRBJ2-6; v_call: TRBV27; d_call: NA; clone_size: few
cdr3_nt: TGTGCCAGCAGCTCCCCCAAAGATAGCGGGAGAAACGGGGAGCTGTTTTTT; cdr3_aa: CASSSPKDSGRNGELFF; j_call: TRBJ2-2; v_call: TRBV11-1; d_call: TRBD2; clone_size: few
cdr3_nt: TGTGCCAGCAGCTTGTTCGGAGGACCCCAAGAGACCCAGTACTTC; cdr3_aa: CASSLFGGPQETQYF; j_call: TRBJ2-5; v_call: TRBV7-2; d_call: NA; clone_size: few
cdr3_nt: TGTGCCAGCAGCTTACCCCCGGCCAATGAGCAGTTCTTC; cdr3_aa: CASSLPPANEQFF; j_call: TRBJ2-1; v_call: TRBV7-6; d_call: NA; clone_size: NA
cdr3_nt: TGTGCCAGCAGTCGCCGGACAGGGGAGACCCAGTACTTC; cdr3_aa: CASSRRTGETQYF; j_call: TRBJ2-5; v_call: TRBV12-3/TRBV12-4; d_call: TRBD1; clone_size: many
cdr3_nt: TGCGCCAGCACCCGGCCGGGTGCTGAAGCTTTCTTT; cdr3_aa: CASTRPGAEAFF; j_call: TRBJ1-1; v_call: TRBV5-1; d_call: NA; clone_size: many
cdr3_nt: TGCGCCAGCATTGAGCGGGTAGGCACAGATACGCAGTATTTT; cdr3_aa: CASIERVGTDTQYF; j_call: TRBJ2-3; v_call: TRBV5-1; d_call: NA; clone_size: many
cdr3_nt: TGTGCCAGCAGTGTGGTATTCTACGAGCAGTACTTC; cdr3_aa: CASSVVFYEQYF; j_call: TRBJ2-7; v_call: TRBV12-3/TRBV12-4; d_call: NA; clone_size: NA
cdr3_nt: TGCAGCGCTATGGGGGGGTTGAATACGCAGTATTTT; cdr3_aa: CSAMGGLNTQYF; j_call: TRBJ2-3; v_call: TRBV29-1; d_call: TRBD2; clone_size: NA
cdr3_nt: TGCGCCAGCAGCCAAGGGCATTCCAGCTCCTACAATGAGCAGTTCTTC; cdr3_aa: CASSQGHSSSYNEQFF; j_call: TRBJ2-1; v_call: TRBV4-1; d_call: NA; clone_size: many
cdr3_nt: TGTGCCAGCAGCCCCCGTAGGGGTACCGGAGATACGCAGTATTTT; cdr3_aa: CASSPRRGTGDTQYF; j_call: TRBJ2-3; v_call: TRBV9; d_call: NA; clone_size: NA
cdr3_nt: TGTGCCACCAGTGACCGATCACTCGGGGGGAGGGGCTCCTACAATGAGCAGTTCTTC; cdr3_aa: CATSDRSLGGRGSYNEQFF; j_call: TRBJ2-1; v_call: TRBV24-1; d_call: TRBD2; clone_size: NA
cdr3_nt: TGTGCCAGCAGTCGTACAATCGACTTCTTCTATGGCTACACCTTC; cdr3_aa: CASSRTIDFFYGYTF; j_call: TRBJ1-2; v_call: TRBV12-3/TRBV12-4; d_call: NA; clone_size: few
cdr3_nt: TGCGCCAGCGGCCGAACAGGGACTTACACTGAAGCTTTCTTT; cdr3_aa: CASGRTGTYTEAFF; j_call: TRBJ1-1; v_call: TRBV5-1; d_call: NA; clone_size: few
cdr3_nt: TGCAGTGCTAGCACCGGGACTAGCGGCACCGGGGAGCTGTTTTTT; cdr3_aa: CSASTGTSGTGELFF; j_call: TRBJ2-2; v_call: TRBV20-1; d_call: TRBD2; clone_size: few
cdr3_nt: TGTGCCAGCAGCCGACAGGGGTCACGTGAAAAACTGTTTTTT; cdr3_aa: CASSRQGSREKLFF; j_call: TRBJ1-4; v_call: TRBV27; d_call: TRBD1; clone_size: many
cdr3_nt: TGTGCCAGCTCACCACCGGCTAGCGGGACCAACATTCAGTACTTC; cdr3_aa: CASSPPASGTNIQYF; j_call: TRBJ2-4; v_call: TRBV18; d_call: TRBD2; clone_size: NA
cdr3_nt: TGTGCCAGCAGTTTATTTTGGGGGGGGGACTACAATGAGCAGTTCTTC; cdr3_aa: CASSLFWGGDYNEQFF; j_call: TRBJ2-1; v_call: TRBV12-3/TRBV12-4; d_call: TRBD2; clone_size: few
cdr3_nt: TGTGCCATCAGGGAGGGACTAGCGGGACATGAGCAGTTCTTC; cdr3_aa: CAIREGLAGHEQFF; j_call: TRBJ2-1; v_call: TRBV10-3; d_call: TRBD2; clone_size: NA
cdr3_nt: TGTGCCACCAGCAGGGGGACGGGCTACGAGCAGTACTTC; cdr3_aa: CATSRGTGYEQYF; j_call: TRBJ2-7; v_call: TRBV15; d_call: NA; clone_size: many
cdr3_nt: TGCAGCGGCCTCACAGGGAGTTCTGAAAAACTGTTTTTT; cdr3_aa: CSGLTGSSEKLFF; j_call: TRBJ1-4; v_call: TRBV29-1; d_call: NA; clone_size: few
cdr3_nt: TGTGCCAGCAGGGCGGGACTCGGCTACGAGCAGTACTTC; cdr3_aa: CASRAGLGYEQYF; j_call: TRBJ2-7; v_call: TRBV7-9; d_call: NA; clone_size: NA
cdr3_nt: TGTGCCAGCAGCTGGGAAGGACAGGCGAACACCGGGGAGCTGTTTTTT; cdr3_aa: CASSWEGQANTGELFF; j_call: TRBJ2-2; v_call: TRBV5-5; d_call: TRBD1; clone_size: many
cdr3_nt: TGTGCCATCAGTGAGTCGGAGGGGGCGGGCAATGAGCAGTTCTTC; cdr3_aa: CAISESEGAGNEQFF; j_call: TRBJ2-1; v_call: TRBV10-3; d_call: NA; clone_size: few
cdr3_nt: TGTGCCAGCAACCGTAACAGGAACACCGGGGAGCTGTTTTTT; cdr3_aa: CASNRNRNTGELFF; j_call: TRBJ2-2; v_call: TRBV14; d_call: NA; clone_size: NA
cdr3_nt: TGCAGTGCTAGCTATAGCGGCTTATACAATGAGCAGTTCTTC; cdr3_aa: CSASYSGLYNEQFF; j_call: TRBJ2-1; v_call: TRBV20-1; d_call: NA; clone_size: many
cdr3_nt: TGCAGCGTGGGGTTCTTCGCGGGCCGGACCGGGGAGCTGTTTTTT; cdr3_aa: CSVGFFAGRTGELFF; j_call: TRBJ2-2; v_call: TRBV29-1; d_call: NA; clone_size: NA
cdr3_nt: TGTGCCACCAGTGATTCGGACGGGGGACCCTACAATGAGCAGTTCTTC; cdr3_aa: CATSDSDGGPYNEQFF; j_call: TRBJ2-1; v_call: TRBV24-1; d_call: NA; clone_size: many
cdr3_nt: TGTGCCAGCAGCCCGAGGGGACTCTTACGCAGGGAGCAGTACTTC; cdr3_aa: CASSPRGLLRREQYF; j_call: TRBJ2-7; v_call: TRBV7-4; d_call: NA; clone_size: many
cdr3_nt: TGTGCCAGCAGCTTAGGCCCCTGGACAACAAGCGGAGTTTACAATGAGCAGTTCTTC; cdr3_aa: CASSLGPWTTSGVYNEQFF; j_call: TRBJ2-1; v_call: TRBV11-2; d_call: NA; clone_size: few
cdr3_nt: TGTGCCAGCAGCTTAGAGAGCGGGAACTTAAATGAGCAGTTCTTC; cdr3_aa: CASSLESGNLNEQFF; j_call: TRBJ2-1; v_call: TRBV7-2; d_call: TRBD2; clone_size: many
cdr3_nt: TGCAGCGTTGATGTGAGGACAGAAGAGACCCAGTACTTC; cdr3_aa: CSVDVRTEETQYF; j_call: TRBJ2-5; v_call: TRBV29-1; d_call: NA; clone_size: few
cdr3_nt: TGTGCCAGCAGGACAGTCGGCACAGATACGCAGTATTTT; cdr3_aa: CASRTVGTDTQYF; j_call: TRBJ2-3; v_call: TRBV6-1; d_call: NA; clone_size: few
cdr3_nt: TGTGCCAGCAGCTTAGCGGGGAAGGACTATGGCTACACCTTC; cdr3_aa: CASSLAGKDYGYTF; j_call: TRBJ1-2; v_call: TRBV7-9; d_call: NA; clone_size: few
cdr3_nt: TGTGCCAGCAGCCCCCCGACCACCAATGAGCAGTTCTTC; cdr3_aa: CASSPPTTNEQFF; j_call: TRBJ2-1; v_call: TRBV7-9; d_call: NA; clone_size: few
cdr3_nt: TGTGCCAGCAGTAAACTAATCCTCACAGATACGCAGTATTTT; cdr3_aa: CASSKLILTDTQYF; j_call: TRBJ2-3; v_call: TRBV9; d_call: NA; clone_size: NA
cdr3_nt: TGCAGCGCTGGGACCGGGCCGAATTCACCCCTCCACTTT; cdr3_aa: CSAGTGPNSPLHF; j_call: TRBJ1-6; v_call: TRBV29-1; d_call: NA; clone_size: NA
cdr3_nt: TGCAGTGCTAGAGAGCCCCGTTATGGCACAGATACGCAGTATTTT; cdr3_aa: CSAREPRYGTDTQYF; j_call: TRBJ2-3; v_call: TRBV20-1; d_call: NA; clone_size: many
cdr3_nt: TGTGCCAGCAGGCCTACAGGGGTAGGGACAGATACGCAGTATTTT; cdr3_aa: CASRPTGVGTDTQYF; j_call: TRBJ2-3; v_call: TRBV12-3/TRBV12-4; d_call: TRBD1; clone_size: NA